The rows below give T cell receptor beta chains drawn from one sample of a study of regulatory T cells in long-lasting Graves disease. TCRdb redid the calling of the multiplex PCR reads with MiXCR, one entry per CDR3 protein. The sample contains some 330,000 distinct CDR3 sequences, roughly 12% of which appear only once. The data also belong to a second study, concerning T cells in Graves' hyperthyroidism and ophthalmopathy.

Specimen: peripheral blood mononuclear cells (PBMCs), collected at new diagnosis, from a patient treated with antithyroid drugs. The receptors come from a woman between 18 and 29 years old with Graves disease. Each CDR3 is given with its conserved first and last residue. The D gene is left open where the match is weak. The size entry is marked missing in some rows and otherwise reads once, few, many or a size class.

.,TRBV6-1,13,TRBJ2-5,many,TGTGCCAGCAGAGAACAGGTCGGAGAGACCCAGTACTTC,CASREQVGETQYF
.,TRBV4-3,14,TRBJ2-2,.,TGCGCCAGCAGCCAGTGGTCCGGGACCGGGGAGCTGTTTTTT,CASSQWSGTGELFF
.,TRBV28,11,TRBJ2-7,many,TGTGCCAGCAGTTCCGCCTACGAGCAGTACTTC,CASSSAYEQYF
TRBD1,TRBV6-2/TRBV6-3,13,TRBJ1-1,many,TGTGCCAGCAGCTTCGACAGGGGAACTGAAGCTTTCTTT,CASSFDRGTEAFF
TRBD1,TRBV3-1,16,TRBJ1-1,many,TGTGCCAGCAGCCACCGGGACAGACGAACGGGCACTGAAGCTTTCTTT,CASSHRDRRTGTEAFF
.,TRBV20-1,15,TRBJ2-5,.,TGCAGTGCTAGAGATTTGGGTAGTCCCCAAGAGACCCAGTACTTC,CSARDLGSPQETQYF
.,TRBV12-3/TRBV12-4,11,TRBJ2-1,many,TGTGCCAGCAGCCCAACCAATGAGCAGTTCTTC,CASSPTNEQFF
.,TRBV10-3,12,TRBJ2-2,many,TGTGCCATCACGGAGGGCCCCGGGGAGCTGTTTTTT,CAITEGPGELFF
TRBD2,TRBV2,15,TRBJ2-1,many,TGTGCCAGCAGACCGACTAGCGGGGGGGACAATGAGCAGTTCTTC,CASRPTSGGDNEQFF
TRBD1,TRBV18,12,TRBJ1-1,many,TGTGCCAGCTCACCAGACAGGGCTGAAGCTTTCTTT,CASSPDRAEAFF
.,TRBV15,15,TRBJ1-2,many,TGTGCCACCAGCAGAGTTGGCGCCCTCCACTATGGCTACACCTTC,CATSRVGALHYGYTF
.,TRBV20-1,14,TRBJ1-6,many,TGCAGTGCACCCCTAGGGGGAGTCAATTCACCCCTCCACTTT,CSAPLGGVNSPLHF
.,TRBV10-2,14,TRBJ2-2,many,TGCGCCACCTCAGGGGCGGTGAACACCGGGGAGCTGTTTTTT,CATSGAVNTGELFF
.,TRBV15,15,TRBJ2-7,many,TGTGCCACCAGCAGAGATATCATTACCAGATACGAGCAGTACTTC,CATSRDIITRYEQYF
TRBD2,TRBV7-9,17,TRBJ2-1,many,TGTGCCAGCAGCCCCTCCCGACTAGCGGGAGTCTACAATGAGCAGTTCTTC,CASSPSRLAGVYNEQFF
TRBD2,TRBV19,15,TRBJ2-1,.,TGTGCCAGTATCGGTTCCGGGGGGGCCTACAATGAGCAGTTCTTC,CASIGSGGAYNEQFF
.,TRBV7-2,14,TRBJ2-1,.,TGCGCCAGCAGCCTAAATTTAATGGGGTTAGGGCAGTTCTTC,CASSLNLMGLGQFF
TRBD1,TRBV20-1,15,TRBJ1-5,many,TGCAGTGCTAAGAGTACAGGGGGGGGCAATCAGCCCCAGCATTTT,CSAKSTGGGNQPQHF
TRBD2,TRBV7-2,15,TRBJ2-1,many,TGTGCCAGCAGCTTAGTTAGCGGGAGTTACAATGAGCAGTTCTTC,CASSLVSGSYNEQFF
.,TRBV3-1,17,TRBJ2-5,many,TGTGCCAGCAGCCAAGAGATCTTTGGGGGAGCACAAGAGACCCAGTACTTC,CASSQEIFGGAQETQYF
.,TRBV27,16,TRBJ1-5,.,TGTGCCAGCAGTTTATCGGGACGGTATAGCAATCAGCCCCAGCATTTT,CASSLSGRYSNQPQHF
TRBD1,TRBV4-1,12,TRBJ1-1,many,TGCGCCAGCAGCCACAGACAGGGAACCAGGGCATTT,CASSHRQGTRAF